The clone carrying this T cell receptor (beta chain) counts as medium-sized by frequency. The target antigen is unknown. TRB rearrangements were amplified by touch-down multiplex PCR with mixed TRB-A/B primers. Using the multiplex PCR reads, TCRdb records one entry per CDR3 protein without DNA. The sample table sets out some 8,100 distinct CDR3 sequences. The sample belongs to a study of T cell clusters in autoimmune cytopenias. CDR1 is MNHNY, CDR2 SVGAGI, per germline (reference sequence). The CDR3 is 14 residues long. Overall study results and limits: Clustering suggested that physiological T cell clusters were missing in primary autoimmune cytopenia patients. TRB repertoire shifts in secondary cytopenia and chronic lymphocytic leukemia mostly reflected lymphoma, not autoimmunity. Active autoimmune hepatitis patients had approximately 3-fold fewer exclusive TRB clusters than healthy donors.

TRB was amplified from roughly 250 ng of peripheral blood genomic DNA per sample. The receptor was isolated from a human donor with an autoimmune cytopenia or autoimmune hepatitis (not recorded which). V usage is TRBV6-6 and J usage is TRBJ1-6; TCRdb names TRBD1, which stays unverified in the absence of DNA. Sequencing used peripheral blood. The CDR3 region is CASNDAGSGSPLHF.